The source of this TCR beta chain is a study of cytomegalovirus exposure and HLA in healthy donors (dated by TCRdb to 2016 to 2017). Describing the broader study: According to an earlier analysis of 550 to 700 of the donors, about 180 million T cells yielded 120 million or so unique TCR beta sequences and about 280 Gb of sequence data. Roughly 300 gigabases of sequencing data and approximately 84 million unique TCR sequences were included in an early release covering 500 to 750 HLA-typed donors. In an earlier analysis of 587 of the donors, high-throughput TCR beta sequencing was used to judge whether each TCR beta V gene segment behaved as functional or pseudogenic. Donor age, sex, ethnicity and CMV serostatus were collected together with the repertoire data. Every discovery cohort repertoire had been produced on one sequencing platform. The later analysis used no new phenotypic data to find candidate immune exposures, relying instead on TCR beta sequences and their occurrence across donors. HLA typing included class I and class II loci at four-digit resolution. To study patterns of TCR occurrence, a later analysis re-analyzed previously published TCR beta repertoires from 550 to 800 donors and added high-resolution HLA genotyping. Along with the approximately 620-subject first cohort, a separate validation cohort of more than 90 different subjects was used. The number of typed donors differed by locus: 629-630 for A, B, C, DRB1 and DQB1; approximately 540 for DQA1; some 610 for DPA1; and 450 to 480 for DPB1. The study profiled the T cell repertoires of 550 to 700 subjects by immunosequencing and related them to cytomegalovirus serostatus. In a later genetic analysis, genome-wide SNP genotypes for about 65% of the roughly 670 donors were used, and that subset was treated as a discovery cohort. To predict cytomegalovirus infection status, the study brought together high-throughput TCR immunosequencing, statistical association of individual TCRs with disease status, and machine learning. Among 300 to 500 genotyped donors of the cohort, an average of around 250,000 unique TCR beta nucleotide sequences was sequenced per donor, of which about 18% were non-productive. Five DR-DQ haplotypes were treated as single units for association and clustering because of strong linkage in the cohort. Among the roughly 390 genotyped donors, roughly 80% belonged to the genetic ancestry cluster associated with self-reported Caucasian donors. The aim of the study was to test whether cataloging public T cell receptors could identify signatures of past pathogen exposure. The study at large found these results: An earlier analysis of some 590 of the donors showed that most TCR beta V segments appeared in productive rearrangements either about 87% or about 30% of the time, which broadly matched IMGT annotations. A total of 150 to 200 TCR beta chains were listed by the study as associated with cytomegalovirus. The classifier was reported to diagnose cytomegalovirus status with high specificity and sensitivity in both the original and validation cohorts. In a later analysis, the rate of TCR association differed among HLA loci, with DRB1 alleles having the most associated TCRs and HLA-C alleles having the fewest. This cohort had only TCR beta chains sequenced, and the lack of alpha or paired-chain data limited which features could be detected. Linkage disequilibrium might explain the correlated functional status among segregating V segments, but an unknown experimental factor could not be ruled out. Strong co-occurrence of HLA alleles, especially DR and DQ, made assigning TCR associations to individual alleles difficult. Because HLA typing was unavailable for some donors at each locus, only the typed subset was used in association tests. According to a later analysis, most CMV-associated TCR beta chains appeared to be HLA-restricted, and the HLA associations seemed to be driven largely by CMV exposure. In a later genetic analysis, fewer N-insertions in productive TCRs were reported among donors in an Asian-associated ancestry cluster than the roughly 640-donor mean. The presence/absence analyses assumed that sequencing depth was roughly uniform across donors, and that assumption may not be true. Across donors, most TCR sequences were observed very rarely, whereas some public TCRs were present in many individuals. In a later analysis, HLA-associated TCR beta chains showed more clonal expansion and lower generation probabilities than non-associated chains that were equally common. According to a later analysis, parvovirus B19, influenza, CMV and Epstein-Barr virus appeared linked to several top co-occurrence clusters. A group of highly shared sequence variants was considered likely to be a technical artifact of the sequencing pipeline. Roughly 15 rarely observed V segments, including chromosome 9 orphons, were excluded from the earlier analysis of a few hundred of the donors because counts were too low. A later genetic analysis associated a missense DCLRE1C variant with V-gene and J-gene trimming of TCR beta chains, and an independent cohort replicated the association. Because the 87-base-pair reads could not distinguish some IMGT-functional V segments, including TRBV6-2 and TRBV6-3, those segments were excluded. According to the authors, the approach could potentially be generalized to other disease states and immunological phenotypes. A later analysis associated 16,951 TCR beta sequences with specific HLA alleles at a false discovery rate of 0.05. The only immune exposure information available for the cohort was CMV serostatus. A few of the identified cytomegalovirus-associated TCR beta chains were confirmed in vitro to be specific for cytomegalovirus antigens. A further reported finding was that TCR beta sequences accurately predicted the HLA-A and HLA-B alleles for most subjects in the first cohort.

The cohort comprised more than 550 healthy bone marrow donors. At the time of sampling, all cohort members were nominally healthy, though unrecorded immune exposures were likely present. The donor was CMV seropositive and was included in the group of some 290 seropositive cohort members. A peripheral blood sample was provided by each donor, and peripheral blood mononuclear cells were used for TCR beta sequencing. The Qiagen DNeasy Blood Extraction Kit was used to extract genomic DNA from the blood cell samples. Library generation was performed with the immunoSEQ multiplex PCR assay. The multiplex PCR relied on a mix of 60 forward primers for TCR Vbeta segments and 13 reverse primers for TCR Jbeta segments. A multiplex PCR assay on genomic DNA amplified the CDR3 region of rearranged TCR beta genes. On the Illumina HiSeq System, the amplified TCR beta libraries were sequenced as 87-base-pair reads. The paper's data handling went like this. In a later analysis, tens of millions of unique TCR beta chains were counted across the roughly 670 repertoires, and about 10 million of these chains were shared by at least two donors. Raw reads were error-corrected and collapsed into unique sequences with a nearest-neighbor algorithm that merged closely related sequences to remove PCR and sequencing errors. Alignment of CDR3 sequences to IMGT reference sequences was used to assign V, D and J gene segments. For a sequence to be retained, a match of at least six nucleotides was required to both a V gene segment and a J gene segment. A rearrangement counted as productive if the CDR3 had no stop codons and remained in frame with V and J, and every other rearrangement counted as non-productive. CDR3 was defined by IMGT convention, running from the second conserved V-encoded cysteine to the conserved J-encoded phenylalanine. In an earlier analysis of just under 600 of the donors, sequences lacking an unambiguous match to a single V gene segment were excluded. An earlier analysis of almost 600 of the donors classified V segments as functional when productive rearrangements were above 56.7% and as segregating when the standard deviation between donors was above 5%. A statistical classification framework was built to diagnose cytomegalovirus status from the catalog of TCR beta chain sequences. V and J gene assignment, in a later analysis, came from comparing TCR nucleotide sequences with IMGT/GENE-DB human TR gene sequences. Using the TCRdist pipeline, a later analysis assigned CDR3 sequences along with most-parsimonious VDJ recombination scenarios. In a later analysis, each TCR beta chain was defined by its CDR3 amino acid sequence together with its V-gene family, and reads lacking a unique V-gene family were excluded. A later analysis removed 500 to 650 highly shared, low-generation-probability nucleotide sequences to deal with suspected cross-contamination and a sequencing artifact. In a later analysis, a clonal expansion index was calculated for each public chain from normalized within-repertoire ranks of inferred template counts. In a later analysis, generation probabilities were computed with a VDJ recombination model fitted to out-of-frame rearrangements, and the resulting probabilities were checked against IGoR. In a later analysis, TCR-TCR, TCR-HLA and TCR-CMV co-occurrence was scored with hypergeometric tests, and a repertoire-size bias correction was applied to TCR pairs. False discovery rates were estimated in a later analysis by permuting HLA or CMV assignments 20 times. In a later analysis, co-occurring TCRs were grouped with DBSCAN, and TCRdist sequence similarity was added when clustering was performed within HLA-allele-positive subsets. For co-occurrence clustering, repertoires with fewer than 30,000 or more than 120,000 public chains were excluded, along with 5 or 6 repertoires with anomalous nucleotide sharing. The table was pulled from immuneACCESS by TCRdb, which kept in-frame rearrangements only. Such tables lose some clones; where checked, under half of the loss comes from unresolved V genes, and the rest has no known cause. That table gives V, J and clone size, and the DNA gave D and trimming. A total of about 40,000 clones appear in this sample, 55% to 75% of them only once. 12% of the sample is in the top ten clones.

A note on this clone: Its antigen specificity is not known. No per-base quality is available; no much larger clone lies one base away.

CDR1 GTSNPN and CDR2 SVGIG are derived from the germline V gene (reference sequence). Its CDR3 holds 15 amino acids, cysteine through phenylalanine. Only the CDR3 region is kept as DNA, spanning 45 bases read in frame from base 1. Trimming costs V 8 bases and J 2 bases, and their ends lie 18 bases apart. Sequenced sample: PBMCs. The TCR originated in a man in his sixties in good health and CMV-seropositive. This chain is built from TRBV30 and TRBJ2-2; the D segment could be TRBD1, given 5 matching bases. CDR3 sequence: CALLQGSPNTGELFF. The nucleotide sequence reads TGTGCCCTCCTCCAGGGTAGTCCTAACACCGGGGAGCTGTTTTTT.